The rows below give T cell receptor beta chains drawn from one sample of a study of T cell repertoires in cytomegalovirus infection. What these receptors recognize is not known. MiXCR, applied by TCRdb to the reads, yields one record per CDR3 protein. The sample lists about 570,000 distinct CDR3 sequences, almost 40% occurring once. Sequences were derived from cultured PBMCs, sampled from culture after CMV antigen stimulation. These receptors were obtained from a human donor in good health (CMV status not recorded). Some clones in this sample may be carry-over from other donors' samples. The CDR3 runs from the conserved cysteine through the conserved F or W. The order of the fields is clone size, V gene, J gene, D gene, CDR3 protein, CDR3 DNA. D genes are given only for firm matches. Only some rows state a clone size, as once, few, many or a class for expanded clones.

.,TRBV6-2/TRBV6-3,TRBJ2-7,.,CASSQDRPPFAKQYF,TGTGCCAGCAGTCAAGACAGGCCCCCCTTCGCCAAGCAGTACTTC
.,TRBV7-7,TRBJ2-5,TRBD2,CASSASGGQETQYF,TGTGCCAGCAGCGCAAGCGGGGGACAAGAGACCCAGTACTTC
.,TRBV10-3,TRBJ2-6,.,CAISETRRGANVLTF,TGTGCCATCAGTGAGACTCGACGGGGAGCCAACGTCCTGACTTTC
.,TRBV7-6,TRBJ1-1,TRBD1,CASSLPGQGANEAFF,TGTGCCAGCAGCTTACCTGGACAGGGGGCTAATGAAGCTTTCTTT
once,TRBV29-1,TRBJ1-1,.,CSVDGDPEAFF,TGCAGCGTTGATGGCGATCCTGAAGCTTTCTTT
many,TRBV7-2,TRBJ2-3,.,CASTEAGYSPDTQYF,TGTGCCAGCACCGAGGCGGGCTACTCCCCAGATACGCAGTATTTT
.,TRBV4-1,TRBJ1-3,.,CASSQNPQAVGFTGNTIYF,TGCGCCAGCAGCCAAAATCCCCAGGCCGTAGGGTTCACTGGAAACACCATATATTTT
.,TRBV11-2,TRBJ1-1,.,CASSRTTGNHEAFF,TGTGCCAGCAGCCGGACAACAGGGAACCATGAAGCTTTCTTT
.,TRBV7-9,TRBJ1-5,.,CASSQTGGRIQPQHF,TGTGCCAGCAGCCAGACTGGGGGGCGAATCCAACCCCAGCATTTT
.,TRBV20-1,TRBJ1-4,.,CSAREEPNEKLFF,TGCAGTGCTAGAGAGGAACCGAACGAAAAACTGTTTTTT
.,TRBV6-5,TRBJ1-2,TRBD1,CASSYSGTGNYGYTF,TGTGCCAGCAGTTACTCCGGGACAGGGAATTATGGCTACACCTTC
few,TRBV7-4,TRBJ1-1,.,CASSSAASKAFF,TGTGCCAGCAGCTCAGCAGCCTCGAAAGCTTTCTTT
.,TRBV7-6,TRBJ1-4,.,CASSEQPGGKLFF,TGTGCCAGCAGCGAGCAGCCCGGAGGAAAACTGTTTTTT
.,TRBV2,TRBJ2-2,TRBD2,CASSASGGRELFF,TGTGCCAGCAGTGCTAGCGGGGGTAGGGAGCTGTTTTTT
few,TRBV7-6,TRBJ2-3,TRBD1,CASSWGTGLLPDTQYF,TGTGCCAGCAGCTGGGGGACAGGGTTGTTGCCAGATACGCAGTATTTT
many,TRBV29-1,TRBJ1-1,TRBD1,CSANRGPGTEAFF,TGCAGCGCTAACAGGGGGCCGGGGACTGAAGCTTTCTTT
.,TRBV4-1,TRBJ2-7,.,CASSQLVTGSYEQYF,TGCGCCAGCAGCCAATTAGTGACAGGCTCCTACGAGCAGTACTTC
.,TRBV7-6,TRBJ2-7,TRBD2,CASSLAAGAEQYF,TGTGCCAGCAGCTTAGCAGCGGGGGCCGAGCAGTACTTC
.,TRBV7-7,TRBJ2-5,.,CASSSGNTLATQYF,TGTGCCAGCAGCTCTGGGAACACCCTAGCGACCCAGTACTTC
many,TRBV7-2,TRBJ2-7,TRBD2,CASSSILAAKEQYF,TGTGCCAGCAGCTCCATACTAGCGGCCAAGGAGCAGTACTTC